The rows below give T cell receptor beta chains drawn from one sample of a study of OX40 agonist ivuxolimab in advanced cancers. The protocol was immunoSEQ multiplex PCR, while the TCRdb copy is restricted to in-frame clones and leaves out a portion. The sample consists of about 75,000 clones, around 83% of them appearing once. Sequenced material: CD4+ or CD8+ T cells sorted from blood, taken in a trial of the OX40 agonist ivuxolimab. All receptors come from an adult with an advanced solid tumor such as melanoma, head and neck, liver or kidney cancer. Each CDR3 is given with its conserved first and last residue. Each record gives: CDR3 protein, CDR3 DNA, V gene, J gene, clone size, D gene. D genes are given only for firm matches. Size is stated for part of the rows, as once, few or many counts, or as a class when the clone is expanded.

CDR3: CASSTKGTGVNTGELFF
DNA: TGTGCCAGCAGCACAAAGGGCACAGGGGTAAACACCGGGGAGCTGTTTTTT
V: TRBV7-9
J: TRBJ2-2
size: -
D: TRBD1

CDR3: CSVARTATNEKLFF
DNA: TGCAGCGTTGCCAGGACAGCCACTAATGAAAAACTGTTTTTT
V: TRBV29-1
J: TRBJ1-4
size: -
D: -

CDR3: CASSRSRDRENCNQPQHF
DNA: TGCGCCAGCAGCAGGTCCCGGGACAGGGAAAACTGCAATCAGCCCCAGCATTTT
V: TRBV5-1
J: TRBJ1-5
size: few
D: TRBD1

CDR3: CASSQDPGGGYEQYF
DNA: TGTGCCAGCAGCCAAGACCCAGGGGGAGGATACGAGCAGTACTTC
V: TRBV14
J: TRBJ2-7
size: -
D: -

CDR3: CAISESGQDNSPLHF
DNA: TGTGCCATCAGTGAGTCAGGACAAGATAATTCACCCCTCCACTTT
V: TRBV10-3
J: TRBJ1-6
size: -
D: -

CDR3: CASSLPRGYGYTF
DNA: TGTGCCAGCAGTTTACCAAGGGGCTATGGCTACACCTTC
V: TRBV28
J: TRBJ1-2
size: -
D: -

CDR3: CAWRLTGKLANEKLFF
DNA: TGTGCCTGGAGACTTACAGGGAAGTTGGCTAATGAAAAACTGTTTTTT
V: TRBV30
J: TRBJ1-4
size: -
D: -

CDR3: CASLRLPSLEAFF
DNA: TGTGCCAGCCTCAGACTACCGAGCCTTGAAGCTTTCTTT
V: TRBV2
J: TRBJ1-1
size: -
D: -

CDR3: CASTDRTYGYTF
DNA: TGTGCCAGCACGGACAGGACCTATGGCTACACCTTC
V: TRBV21-1
J: TRBJ1-2
size: -
D: -

CDR3: CASSVDRADTQYF
DNA: TGTGCCAGCAGCGTTGACAGGGCAGATACGCAGTATTTT
V: TRBV11-2
J: TRBJ2-3
size: -
D: TRBD1

CDR3: CASTPQLAGSYEQYF
DNA: TGTGCCAGCACTCCCCAACTAGCGGGATCCTACGAGCAGTACTTC
V: TRBV28
J: TRBJ2-7
size: -
D: TRBD2

CDR3: CASSSGGSGLSILETQYF
DNA: TGCGCCAGCAGCTCTGGAGGGAGCGGCCTCTCAATCTTGGAGACCCAGTACTTC
V: TRBV5-1
J: TRBJ2-5
size: few
D: -

CDR3: CASSLVYGDTQYF
DNA: TGTGCCAGCAGCTTAGTTTACGGCGATACGCAGTATTTT
V: TRBV11-3
J: TRBJ2-3
size: -
D: -

CDR3: CASSTMTGGLETQYF
DNA: TGTGCCAGCAGTACTATGACAGGGGGCCTAGAGACCCAGTACTTC
V: TRBV28
J: TRBJ2-5
size: -
D: TRBD1

CDR3: CASSVGGHPAEQYF
DNA: TGTGCCAGCAGCGTAGGAGGACACCCAGCCGAGCAGTACTTC
V: TRBV9
J: TRBJ2-7
size: -
D: -

CDR3: CAISESGTGNTGELFF
DNA: TGTGCCATCAGTGAGTCCGGGACAGGGAACACCGGGGAGCTGTTTTTT
V: TRBV10-3
J: TRBJ2-2
size: -
D: TRBD1

CDR3: CASSVSGAYNEQFF
DNA: TGCGCCAGCAGTGTATCGGGGGCCTACAATGAGCAGTTCTTC
V: TRBV10-2
J: TRBJ2-1
size: -
D: -

CDR3: CASSLGASTTDTQYF
DNA: TGTGCCAGCAGCTTAGGAGCTAGCACAACAGATACGCAGTATTTT
V: TRBV7-6
J: TRBJ2-3
size: -
D: -

CDR3: CASKSMRGASYGYTF
DNA: TGTGCCAGCAAATCCATGCGGGGGGCATCCTATGGCTACACCTTC
V: TRBV6-6
J: TRBJ1-2
size: -
D: -

CDR3: CASTPGTLNYGYTF
DNA: TGTGCCAGTACTCCGGGGACCCTAAACTATGGCTACACCTTC
V: TRBV9
J: TRBJ1-2
size: -
D: -

CDR3: CASSDGSQGNYGYTF
DNA: TGTGCCAGCAGTGATGGGTCCCAGGGAAACTATGGCTACACCTTC
V: TRBV6-4
J: TRBJ1-2
size: -
D: -

CDR3: CASSLQGVGYTF
DNA: TGTGCCAGCAGCCTGCAGGGGGTTGGCTACACCTTC
V: TRBV9
J: TRBJ1-2
size: few
D: TRBD1

CDR3: CASRGQDLGADTQYF
DNA: TGTGCCAGCAGAGGACAGGATTTAGGCGCAGATACGCAGTATTTT
V: TRBV6-1
J: TRBJ2-3
size: -
D: TRBD1

CDR3: CASSAGQPNSPLHF
DNA: TGTGCCAGCAGCGCGGGACAGCCTAATTCACCCCTCCACTTT
V: TRBV2
J: TRBJ1-6
size: -
D: TRBD1

CDR3: CAWSKDSNQPQHF
DNA: TGTGCCTGGAGCAAGGATAGCAATCAGCCCCAGCATTTT
V: TRBV30
J: TRBJ1-5
size: -
D: -

CDR3: CAWKVGNQPQHF
DNA: TGTGCCTGGAAAGTTGGGAATCAGCCCCAGCATTTT
V: TRBV30
J: TRBJ1-5
size: once
D: -

CDR3: CASSPGTGPYEQYF
DNA: TGTGCCAGCAGTCCCGGGACAGGGCCCTACGAGCAGTACTTC
V: TRBV27
J: TRBJ2-7
size: -
D: TRBD1

CDR3: CASSLPPLVGDEQYF
DNA: TGTGCCAGCAGCTTACCTCCATTGGTCGGCGACGAGCAGTACTTC
V: TRBV5-4
J: TRBJ2-7
size: -
D: -

CDR3: CATSIIGTGMGYREQFF
DNA: TGTGCCACCAGCATAATCGGGACAGGGATGGGGTACAGAGAGCAGTTCTTC
V: TRBV15
J: TRBJ2-1
size: -
D: TRBD1

CDR3: CASSPLAGAGGNEQFF
DNA: TGTGCCAGCTCTCCTTTAGCGGGCGCCGGCGGCAATGAGCAGTTCTTC
V: TRBV18
J: TRBJ2-1
size: -
D: TRBD2

CDR3: CAISGTSGTGELFF
DNA: TGTGCCATCAGCGGGACTAGCGGGACCGGGGAGCTGTTTTTT
V: TRBV10-3
J: TRBJ2-2
size: -
D: TRBD2

CDR3: CASRRQGDTGELFF
DNA: TGTGCCAGCAGGCGACAGGGGGACACCGGGGAGCTGTTTTTT
V: TRBV7-2
J: TRBJ2-2
size: -
D: TRBD1

CDR3: CASSLDRGSETQYF
DNA: TGTGCCAGCAGCTTAGACAGGGGGTCAGAGACCCAGTACTTC
V: TRBV7-3
J: TRBJ2-5
size: once
D: TRBD1

CDR3: CASSTTDQGSNYGYTF
DNA: TGTGCCAGTAGTACCACTGACCAAGGGTCTAACTATGGCTACACCTTC
V: TRBV19
J: TRBJ1-2
size: -
D: -

CDR3: CASRAGAQLHF
DNA: TGTGCCAGCAGGGCTGGGGCCCAACTCCACTTT
V: TRBV6-6
J: TRBJ1-6
size: few
D: -

CDR3: CASSQDYSSTRSYEQYF
DNA: TGCGCCAGCAGCCAAGATTACTCTAGCACGAGGAGCTACGAGCAGTACTTC
V: TRBV4-1
J: TRBJ2-7
size: -
D: -

CDR3: CASSLGHSSYNSPLHF
DNA: TGCGCCAGCAGCTTGGGGCACAGCTCCTATAATTCACCCCTCCACTTT
V: TRBV5-1
J: TRBJ1-6
size: -
D: -

CDR3: CASSSIGYNEQFF
DNA: TGTGCCAGCAGCTCCATCGGGTACAATGAGCAGTTCTTC
V: TRBV7-6
J: TRBJ2-1
size: -
D: -

CDR3: CASSPYSGRALTQFF
DNA: TGTGCCAGCAGTCCTTATAGCGGGAGGGCTCTAACGCAGTTCTTC
V: TRBV6-1
J: TRBJ2-1
size: -
D: TRBD2

CDR3: CASSLPANYGYTF
DNA: TGTGCCAGCAGCCTCCCCGCAAACTATGGCTACACCTTC
V: TRBV28
J: TRBJ1-2
size: few
D: -

CDR3: CASSIYQKAQFF
DNA: TGTGCCAGTAGTATATACCAAAAGGCGCAGTTCTTC
V: TRBV19
J: TRBJ2-1
size: once
D: -

CDR3: CASSLTISSESEQFF
DNA: TGTGCCAGCAGCTTAACTATTAGTAGCGAGAGTGAGCAGTTCTTC
V: TRBV5-4
J: TRBJ2-1
size: -
D: -

CDR3: CASSLKVGVSTGELFF
DNA: TGTGCCAGTAGCCTCAAGGTCGGGGTGAGCACCGGGGAGCTGTTTTTT
V: TRBV19
J: TRBJ2-2
size: -
D: -

CDR3: CASNAGTNQPQHF
DNA: TGTGCCAGCAATGCGGGGACCAATCAGCCCCAGCATTTT
V: TRBV2
J: TRBJ1-5
size: -
D: -

CDR3: CASSRGAGGPYTGELFF
DNA: TGCGCCAGCAGCCGGGGGGCGGGGGGCCCCTACACCGGGGAGCTGTTTTTT
V: TRBV4-3
J: TRBJ2-2
size: -
D: TRBD2

CDR3: CASRSERANSPLHF
DNA: TGTGCCAGCAGGTCTGAGAGGGCGAATTCACCCCTCCACTTT
V: TRBV27
J: TRBJ1-6
size: -
D: -

CDR3: CASSQNAGLTGYTF
DNA: TGTGCCAGCAGCCAAAACGCCGGTTTGACTGGCTACACCTTC
V: TRBV27
J: TRBJ1-2
size: -
D: -

CDR3: CASSPRGRNYGYTF
DNA: TGTGCCAGCAGTCCTCGCGGCAGAAACTATGGCTACACCTTC
V: TRBV28
J: TRBJ1-2
size: -
D: -

CDR3: CASSPPPRGENYGYTF
DNA: TGTGCCAGCTCACCACCACCCAGGGGGGAAAACTATGGCTACACCTTC
V: TRBV18
J: TRBJ1-2
size: -
D: TRBD1

CDR3: CASSASGSHTDTQYF
DNA: TGTGCCAGCAGTGCTAGCGGGAGCCACACAGATACGCAGTATTTT
V: TRBV2
J: TRBJ2-3
size: -
D: TRBD2

CDR3: CASSLAGGGETQYF
DNA: TGCGCCAGCAGCTTGGCTGGAGGGGGGGAGACCCAGTACTTC
V: TRBV5-1
J: TRBJ2-5
size: -
D: -

CDR3: CASSLFHGTDDTEAFF
DNA: TGTGCCAGCTCACTCTTTCACGGGACAGATGACACTGAAGCTTTCTTT
V: TRBV18
J: TRBJ1-1
size: -
D: TRBD1

CDR3: CASSWDRGRETQYF
DNA: TGTGCCAGCAGCTGGGACAGGGGGCGGGAGACCCAGTACTTC
V: TRBV5-4
J: TRBJ2-5
size: -
D: TRBD1

CDR3: CASRPTGGYSPLHF
DNA: TGTGCCAGCAGGCCGACAGGGGGCTATTCACCCCTCCACTTT
V: TRBV28
J: TRBJ1-6
size: -
D: TRBD1

CDR3: CAWSLLGGGYEQYF
DNA: TGTGCCTGGAGTCTTCTAGGGGGGGGGTACGAGCAGTACTTC
V: TRBV30
J: TRBJ2-7
size: once
D: -

CDR3: CASSPSLGGVSRSSYNEQFF
DNA: TGCGCCAGCAGCCCGTCCCTCGGGGGAGTGTCAAGGAGCTCCTACAATGAGCAGTTCTTC
V: TRBV5-1
J: TRBJ2-1
size: -
D: -

CDR3: CASSVAERQGSYF
DNA: TGCGCCAGCAGCGTTGCGGAGAGACAGGGATCGTACTTC
V: TRBV5-1
J: TRBJ2-7
size: -
D: TRBD1

CDR3: CASSYARELFF
DNA: TGTGCCAGCAGTTACGCCAGGGAGCTGTTTTTT
V: TRBV6-6
J: TRBJ2-2
size: -
D: -